The entry below describes one TCR beta chain. This sample is part of a study of blood T cell repertoires in COVID-19. Study details: Acute and convalescent COVID-19 samples came from the United States, Italy and Spain.

Per the original data handling: Amplifying reference gene primers gave estimates of nucleated cell counts. TCRdb keeps only in-frame clones here, not all; method: immunoSEQ multiplex PCR. Clone size and the V and J calls come from that table; the DNA yielded D and trimming. The sample has approximately 45,000 clones; over 75% are singletons. The sequence derives from a human donor in a cohort sampled during active COVID-19. The sequenced sample was peripheral blood.

CDR3 nucleotides: TGTGCCAGCTTGGTTTGGGGGCGAATGAAGCAGTTCTTC. Amino acid sequence: CASLVWGRMKQFF. The chain links TRBV12-3 or TRBV12-4 to TRBJ2-1; weak D call: TRBD1 (6 bases). V lost 8 bases and J lost 11, with 19 bases in between. The CDR3 is made up of 13 amino acids.